The 15 T cell receptor beta chains reported below all come from one sample, sequenced in a study of blood T cell repertoires in COVID-19. Sequencing used immunoSEQ multiplex PCR; TCRdb keeps in-frame clones, though not all of them. The table includes about 73,000 clones, 65% to 85% detected once. The sequencing input was peripheral blood. All receptors derive from a man aged 50 to 59 with active COVID-19.

The chain employs TRBV7-8 and TRBJ2-1; 11 nucleotides match TRBD2. Germline V gene lookup returns CDR1 SGHVS and CDR2 FQNEAQ. The CDR3 has 15 amino acids. J was trimmed by 9 bases and V by 5 bases; bases with no gene match: 9. The CDR3 coding sequence is TGTGCCAGCAGCAGACGACTAGCGGGGCGACTTGAGCAGTTCTTC. This gives the protein CASSRRLAGRLEQFF. The variable domain in full, with the rest retrieved from reference TRBV7-8 and TRBJ2-1, is GAGVSQSPRYKVAKRGQDVALRCDPISGHVSLFWYQQALGQGPEFLTYFQNEAQLDKSGLPSDRFFAERPEGSVSTLKIQRTQQEDSAVYLCASSRRLAGRLEQFFGPGTRLTVL.

V gene TRBV19 combines with J gene TRBJ2-2; 7 nucleotides match TRBD1. J gave up 0 bases and V 5 bases, and 6 bases lay outside the gene matches. The CDR3 sequence is 16 residues long. CDR1 and CDR2 from the germline V gene are LNHDA and SQIVND (reference sequence). The CDR3 bases are TGTGCCAGTAGTGGACGGGACAGAGCGAACACCGGGGAGCTGTTTTTT. This gives the protein CASSGRDRANTGELFF.

The CDR3 nucleotides read TGCGCCAGCAAACAGGGCACGTGGAAGACCCAGTACTTC. This encodes CASKQGTWKTQYF. The chain combines TRBV10-1 with TRBJ2-5; D may be TRBD1 (6 bases). There are 13 residues in the CDR3. CDR1 is WNHNN, CDR2 SYGVQD, per germline (reference sequence). The V and J ends lost 7 bases and 6 bases respectively, with 15 bases between them.

This clone has only a few counts. The chain joins TRBV2 to TRBJ2-7; TRBD1 matches at 9 bases. The CDR3 has 14 amino acids. Looked up from germline, CDR1 is SNHLY and CDR2 is FYNNEI. J gave up 5 bases and V 5 bases, and 7 bases lay outside the gene matches. The DNA of the CDR3 is TGTGCCAGCAGTAACCGGGACAGGGTCGACGAGCAGTACTTC. Translation: CASSNRDRVDEQYF.

The chain uses TRBV5-3 and TRBJ2-1; D may be TRBD2 (5 bases). TRBV5-3 is treated as an ORF (open reading frame) with a function not yet certain. This CDR3 has 13 residues. V dropped 4 bases and J dropped 10 bases, with 15 bases sitting between them. The CDR3 DNA reads TGTGCCAGAAGCCCCGCGGGTTCCCCAGAGCAGTTCTTC. It is translated as CARSPAGSPEQFF.

This chain uses TRBV5-4 with TRBJ2-5; 10 bases line up with TRBD2. Germline V gives CDR1 SGHNT, CDR2 YYREEE (reference sequence). CDR3 length: 14 residues. With V trimmed by 4 bases and J by 4 bases, 4 bases remained unmatched. CDR3 region: CASSRAGGRETQYF. In DNA, the CDR3 is TGTGCCAGCAGCCGAGCGGGGGGGCGAGAGACCCAGTACTTC.

CDR3: CASSARTGDETQYF. The DNA of the CDR3 is TGTGCCAGCAGCGCGAGGACAGGGGACGAGACCCAGTACTTC. The gene calls are TRBV7-2 and TRBJ2-5; 9 bases agree with TRBD1. V lost 5 bases to trimming and J lost 5 bases; unmatched junction nucleotides: 6. Looked up from germline, CDR1 is SGHTA and CDR2 is FQGNSA. CDR3 size: 14 residues.

J is TRBJ2-1 and V is TRBV28, with TRBD2 matching 11 bases. Germline CDR1 MDHEN, CDR2 SYDVKM. The CDR3 length is 18 residues. Losses at the gene ends were 4 bases for V and 4 bases for J; bases not matched to a gene: 12. CDR3 loop: CASSSYKVGLAEYNEQFF. DNA of the CDR3: TGTGCCAGCAGTTCGTATAAGGTGGGACTAGCGGAATACAATGAGCAGTTCTTC.

The rearrangement uses TRBV15 and TRBJ2-7; 12 bases are a match to TRBD1. The trim removed 3 bases at V and 7 bases at J, leaving 7 bases unmatched. The CDR3 spans 15 residues. Germline V gene sequence: CDR1 LNHNV, CDR2 YYDKDF (reference sequence). The CDR3 is CATSRTGQGAWEQYF. The CDR3 bases are TGTGCCACCAGCAGGACGGGACAGGGGGCATGGGAGCAGTACTTC.

V gene TRBV18 combines with J gene TRBJ1-1, with D tentatively TRBD1 (5 bases). Germline V gives CDR1 KGHSH, CDR2 LQKENI. The CDR3 is made up of 12 amino acids. V lost 3 bases and J 10 bases, leaving 12 bases between the germline ends. CDR3: CASSPSGGAAFF. CDR3 DNA sequence: TGTGCCAGCTCACCTTCAGGAGGGGCAGCTTTCTTT.

J is TRBJ2-2 and V is TRBV18, with 7 bases aligning to TRBD1. Germline CDR1 KGHSH, CDR2 LQKENI. The CDR3 loop spans 14 amino acids. V lost 2 bases to trimming and J lost 5 bases; unmatched junction nucleotides: 2. The CDR3 sequence is CASSPSRGTGELFF. The CDR3 DNA follows: TGTGCCAGCTCACCATCCAGGGGGACCGGGGAGCTGTTTTTT.

The chain joins TRBV11-2 to TRBJ2-7, with 7 bases aligning to TRBD1. There are 15 residues in the CDR3. J gave up 3 bases and V 6 bases, and 11 bases lay outside the gene matches. CDR1 is SGHAT and CDR2 is FQNNGV in the germline V gene. CDR3 sequence (DNA): TGTGCCAGCAGGGAACTTAGGACAGGCGTCTACGAGCAGTACTTC. Translated: CASRELRTGVYEQYF.

The J gene is TRBJ2-5, the V gene TRBV5-1, with TRBD2 identical over 10 bases. With V trimmed by 3 bases and J by 3 bases, 5 bases remained unmatched. Germline-derived CDR1 and CDR2 are SGHRS and YFSETQ. The CDR3 loop spans 15 amino acids. Written as DNA, the CDR3 is TGCGCCAGCAGCTGGGCTAGCGGGGGAGAAGAGACCCAGTACTTC. It translates to CASSWASGGEETQYF.

V and J are TRBV11-2 and TRBJ1-2; 7 positions match TRBD1. Per the germline V gene, CDR1 is SGHAT and CDR2 is FQNNGV. Unmatched junction bases numbered 22, after V lost 4 bases and J lost 8 bases. The CDR3 spans 18 residues. CDR3 protein: CASSSIHKTGKGAGGYTF. The CDR3 coding sequence is TGTGCCAGCAGCTCGATCCACAAGACAGGGAAGGGGGCCGGGGGCTACACCTTC.

This sequence joins TRBV7-8 and TRBJ2-2; 9 bases fit TRBD2. Germline V gene data show CDR1 as SGHVS and CDR2 as FQNEAQ. The CDR3 is 15 amino acids. The V segment lost 3 bases and the J segment 6 bases; nucleotides outside the gene matches: 5. The DNA of the CDR3 is TGTGCCAGCAGCTTTAGCGGGAGTAGGGCCGGGGAGCTGTTTTTT. The encoded protein is CASSFSGSRAGELFF.